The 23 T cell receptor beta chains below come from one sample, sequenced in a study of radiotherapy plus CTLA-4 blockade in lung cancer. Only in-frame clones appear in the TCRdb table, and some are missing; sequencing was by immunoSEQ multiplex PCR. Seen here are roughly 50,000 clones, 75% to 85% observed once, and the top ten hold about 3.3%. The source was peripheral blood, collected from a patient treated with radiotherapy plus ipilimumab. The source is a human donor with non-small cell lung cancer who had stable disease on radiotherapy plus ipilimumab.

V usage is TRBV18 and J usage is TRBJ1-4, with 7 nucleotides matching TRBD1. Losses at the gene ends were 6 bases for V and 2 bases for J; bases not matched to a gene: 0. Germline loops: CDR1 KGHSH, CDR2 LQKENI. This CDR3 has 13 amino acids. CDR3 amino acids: CASSTGTNEKLFF. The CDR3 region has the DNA TGTGCCAGCTCGACAGGGACTAATGAAAAACTGTTTTTT. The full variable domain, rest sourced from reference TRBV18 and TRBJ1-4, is NAGVMQNPRHLVRRRGQEARLRCSPMKGHSHVYWYRQLPEEGLKFMVYLQKENIIDESGMPKERFSAEFPKEGPSILRIQQVVRGDSAAYFCASSTGTNEKLFFGSGTQLSVL.

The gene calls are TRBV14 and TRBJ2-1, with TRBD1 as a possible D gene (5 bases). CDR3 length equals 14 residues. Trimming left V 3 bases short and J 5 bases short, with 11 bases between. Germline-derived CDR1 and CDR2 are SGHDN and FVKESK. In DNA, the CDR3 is TGTGCCAGCAGCCACGTGACAGAAAACAATGAGCAGTTCTTC. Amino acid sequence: CASSHVTENNEQFF.

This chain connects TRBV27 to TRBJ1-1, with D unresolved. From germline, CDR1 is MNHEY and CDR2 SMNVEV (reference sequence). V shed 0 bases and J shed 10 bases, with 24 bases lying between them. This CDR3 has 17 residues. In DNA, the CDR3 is TGTGCCAGCAGTTTATCGCAGTCCGTATCCGTCGGGAAGGGAGCTTTCTTT. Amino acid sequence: CASSLSQSVSVGKGAFF.

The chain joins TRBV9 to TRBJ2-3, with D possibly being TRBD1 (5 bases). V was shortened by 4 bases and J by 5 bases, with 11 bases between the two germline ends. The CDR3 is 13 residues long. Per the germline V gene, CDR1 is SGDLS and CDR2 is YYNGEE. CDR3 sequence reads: CASSQGAVDTQYF. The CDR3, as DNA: TGTGCCAGCAGCCAAGGGGCGGTAGATACGCAGTATTTT.

The CDR3 spells CAISESQEVSYEQYF. CDR3 in DNA: TGTGCCATCAGTGAGTCGCAGGAGGTATCCTACGAGCAGTACTTC. The chain recombines TRBV10-3 with TRBJ2-7, with D perhaps matching TRBD2 (5 bases). The CDR3 covers 15 residues. Trimming shortened V by 0 bases and J by 1 base, and 10 bases separated the two germline ends. Germline CDR1 and CDR2: ENHRY and SYGVKD.

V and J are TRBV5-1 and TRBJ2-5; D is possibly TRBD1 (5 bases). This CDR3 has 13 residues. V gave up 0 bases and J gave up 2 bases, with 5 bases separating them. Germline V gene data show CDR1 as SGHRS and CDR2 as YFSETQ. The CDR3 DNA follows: TGCGCCAGCAGCTTGGGACAGCAAGAGACCCAGTACTTC. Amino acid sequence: CASSLGQQETQYF.

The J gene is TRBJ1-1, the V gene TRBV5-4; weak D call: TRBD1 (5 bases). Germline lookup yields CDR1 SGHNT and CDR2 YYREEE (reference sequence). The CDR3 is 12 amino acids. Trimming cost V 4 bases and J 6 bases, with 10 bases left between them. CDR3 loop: CASSGGYAEAFF. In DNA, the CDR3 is TGTGCCAGCAGCGGGGGGTACGCTGAAGCTTTCTTT. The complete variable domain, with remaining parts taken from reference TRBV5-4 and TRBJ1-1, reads ETGVTQSPTHLIKTRGQQVTLRCSSQSGHNTVSWYQQALGQGPQFIFQYYREEENGRGNFPPRFSGLQFPNYSSELNVNALELDDSALYLCASSGGYAEAFFGQGTRLTVV.

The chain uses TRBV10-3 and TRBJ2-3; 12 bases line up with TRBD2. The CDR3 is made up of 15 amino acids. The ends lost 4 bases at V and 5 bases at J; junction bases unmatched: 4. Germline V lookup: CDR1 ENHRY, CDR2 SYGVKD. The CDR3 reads CAISVTSGRKDTQYF. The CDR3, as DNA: TGTGCCATCAGTGTTACTAGCGGGAGGAAAGATACGCAGTATTTT.

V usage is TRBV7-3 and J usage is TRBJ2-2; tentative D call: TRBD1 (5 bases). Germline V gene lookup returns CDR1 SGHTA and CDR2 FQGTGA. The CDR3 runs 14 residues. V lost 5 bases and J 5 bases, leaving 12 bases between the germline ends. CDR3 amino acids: CASSLGQVTGELFF. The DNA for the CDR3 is TGTGCCAGCAGCCTGGGGCAAGTAACCGGGGAGCTGTTTTTT.

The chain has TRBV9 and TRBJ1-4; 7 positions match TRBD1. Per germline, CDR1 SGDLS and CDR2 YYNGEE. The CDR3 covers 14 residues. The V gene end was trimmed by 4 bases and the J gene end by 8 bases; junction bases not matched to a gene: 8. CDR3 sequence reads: CASSPRQGGEKLFF. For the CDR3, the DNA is TGTGCCAGCAGCCCTCGACAGGGTGGGGAAAAACTGTTTTTT.

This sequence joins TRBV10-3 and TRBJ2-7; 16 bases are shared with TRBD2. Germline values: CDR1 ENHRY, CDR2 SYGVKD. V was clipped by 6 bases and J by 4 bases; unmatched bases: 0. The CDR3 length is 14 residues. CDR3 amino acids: CAIRGLAGGYEQYF. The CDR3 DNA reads TGTGCCATCAGGGGACTAGCGGGAGGGTACGAGCAGTACTTC.

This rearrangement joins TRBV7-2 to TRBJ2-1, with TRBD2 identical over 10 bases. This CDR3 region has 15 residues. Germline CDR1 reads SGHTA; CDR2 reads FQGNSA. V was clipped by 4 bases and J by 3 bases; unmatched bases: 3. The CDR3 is CASSYRLAGYNEQFF. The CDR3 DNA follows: TGTGCCAGCAGCTACAGACTAGCGGGCTACAATGAGCAGTTCTTC. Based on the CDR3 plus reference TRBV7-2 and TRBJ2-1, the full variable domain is GAGVSQSPSNKVTEKGKDVELRCDPISGHTALYWYRQSLGQGLEFLIYFQGNSAPDKSGLPSDRFSAERTGGSVSTLTIQRTQQEDSAVYLCASSYRLAGYNEQFFGPGTRLTVL.

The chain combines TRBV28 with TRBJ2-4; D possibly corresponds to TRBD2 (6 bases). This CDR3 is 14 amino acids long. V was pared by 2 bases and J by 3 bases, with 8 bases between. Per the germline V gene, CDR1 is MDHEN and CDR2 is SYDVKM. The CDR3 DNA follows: TGTGCCAGCAGTTTAGAGGAGGGCAAAAACATTCAGTACTTC. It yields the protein CASSLEEGKNIQYF.

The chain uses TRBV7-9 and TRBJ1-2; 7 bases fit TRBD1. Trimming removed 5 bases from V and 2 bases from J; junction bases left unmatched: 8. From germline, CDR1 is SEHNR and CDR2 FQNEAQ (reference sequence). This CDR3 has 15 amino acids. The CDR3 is CASSPEGTANYGYTF. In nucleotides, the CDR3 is TGTGCCAGCAGCCCCGAGGGGACAGCGAACTATGGCTACACCTTC.

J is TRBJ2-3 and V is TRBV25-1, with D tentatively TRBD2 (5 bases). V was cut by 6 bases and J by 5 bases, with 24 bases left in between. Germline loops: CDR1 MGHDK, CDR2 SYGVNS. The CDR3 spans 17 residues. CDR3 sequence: CASSEGSTSDARDTQYF. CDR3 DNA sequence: TGTGCCAGCAGCGAAGGGAGTACCTCGGACGCTCGAGATACGCAGTATTTT.

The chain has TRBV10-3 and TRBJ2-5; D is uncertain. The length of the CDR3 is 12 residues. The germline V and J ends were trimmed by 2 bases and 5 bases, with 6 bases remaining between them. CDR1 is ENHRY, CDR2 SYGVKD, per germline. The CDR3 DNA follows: TGTGCCATCAGTGAGCCTCGTGAGACCCAGTACTTC. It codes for CAISEPRETQYF.

The CDR3 spells CASSHRGGDEQYF. The CDR3 region has the DNA TGTGCCAGCAGCCACCGGGGGGGGGATGAGCAGTACTTC. This chain uses TRBV6-5 with TRBJ2-7, with 8 bases matching TRBD2. CDR3 length equals 13 residues. Germline V gene lookup returns CDR1 MNHEY and CDR2 SVGAGI. Losses at the gene ends were 6 bases for V and 7 bases for J; bases not matched to a gene: 8.

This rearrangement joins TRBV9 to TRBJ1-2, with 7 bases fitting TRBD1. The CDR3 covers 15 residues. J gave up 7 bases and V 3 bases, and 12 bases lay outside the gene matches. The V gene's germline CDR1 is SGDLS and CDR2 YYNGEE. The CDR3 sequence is CASSASTGRPSGYTF. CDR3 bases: TGTGCCAGCAGCGCTTCGACAGGGCGTCCTAGTGGCTACACCTTC. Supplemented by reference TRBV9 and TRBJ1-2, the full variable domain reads DSGVTQTPKHLITATGQRVTLRCSPRSGDLSVYWYQQSLDQGLQFLIQYYNGEERAKGNILERFSAQQFPDLHSELNLSSLELGDSALYFCASSASTGRPSGYTFGSGTRLTVV.

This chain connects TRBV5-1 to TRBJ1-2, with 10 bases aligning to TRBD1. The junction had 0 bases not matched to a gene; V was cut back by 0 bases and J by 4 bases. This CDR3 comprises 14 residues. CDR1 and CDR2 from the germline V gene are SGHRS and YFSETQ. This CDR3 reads CASSLGQGAYGYTF. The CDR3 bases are TGCGCCAGCAGCTTGGGACAGGGGGCCTATGGCTACACCTTC.

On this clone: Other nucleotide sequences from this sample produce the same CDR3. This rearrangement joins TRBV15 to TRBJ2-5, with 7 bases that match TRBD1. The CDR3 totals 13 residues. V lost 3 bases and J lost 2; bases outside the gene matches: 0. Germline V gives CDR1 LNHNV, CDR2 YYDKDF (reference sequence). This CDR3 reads CATSRGQQETQYF. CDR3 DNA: TGTGCCACCAGCAGGGGACAGCAAGAGACCCAGTACTTC.

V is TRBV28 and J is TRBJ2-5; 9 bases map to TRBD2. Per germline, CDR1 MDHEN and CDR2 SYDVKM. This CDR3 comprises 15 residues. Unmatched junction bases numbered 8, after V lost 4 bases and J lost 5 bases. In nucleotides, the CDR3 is TGTGCCAGCAGTTCCGCGGGAGGGAATCAGGAGACCCAGTACTTC. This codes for CASSSAGGNQETQYF.

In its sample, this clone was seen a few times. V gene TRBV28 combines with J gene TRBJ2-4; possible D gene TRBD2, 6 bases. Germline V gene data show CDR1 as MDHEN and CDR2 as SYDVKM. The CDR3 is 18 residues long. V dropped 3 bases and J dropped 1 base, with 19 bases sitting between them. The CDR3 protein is CASSFLGGRRTAKNIQYF. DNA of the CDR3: TGTGCCAGCAGTTTTTTGGGGGGAAGACGTACGGCCAAAAACATTCAGTACTTC.

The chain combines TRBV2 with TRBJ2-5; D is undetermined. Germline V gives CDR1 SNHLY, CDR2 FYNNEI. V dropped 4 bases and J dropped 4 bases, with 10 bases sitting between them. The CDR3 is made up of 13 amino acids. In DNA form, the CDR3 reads TGTGCCAGCAGTGCTTTCCCGAGAGAGACCCAGTACTTC. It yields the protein CASSAFPRETQYF.